This TCR beta chain was captured by sequencing in a study of T cell repertoires in cytomegalovirus infection (dated by TCRdb to about 2019). Study-level background: The peptide stimulations were aimed at well-studied HLA-B-restricted epitopes as well as recently identified HLA-C-restricted CMV epitopes, whose presentation resists viral immunomodulation. Donor HLA type was relevant to the analysis, because carriage of CMV infection together with the matching HLA type was indicated by public TCR beta signatures.

About this clonotype: Its antigen remains undetermined. Base qualities are missing; no much larger clone stands one base away.

The CDR3 goes from the cysteine to the phenylalanine over 14 residues. The entry retains the CDR3 DNA only, 42 bases that are in frame from base 1. V is reduced by 5 bases and J by 1 base, leaving a spacing of 12 bases between them. The paper's findings and limits, for the study overall: Cumulative frequency of public TCR beta family members discriminated carriers of CMV infection plus the relevant HLA type in this cohort and an independent roughly 330-donor cohort. The ex vivo response was dominated by HLA-C-restricted CMV-specific TCR beta clonotypes, which also provided the single most frequent clonotype in two of eight donors.

Reading the label with the study, this specimen's treatment or condition is: in vitro stimulation with specific CMV peptide epitopes to enrich CMV-specific T cells. The sequencer listed for this sample is Illumina HiSeq 1500. TCRdb handled the public reads itself, with Q25 trimming in fastp and clone calling in MiXCR, and kept productive beta chains. A single entry per CDR3 protein holds the most common genes and DNA from its merged rows. The sample yields 310,000 or so distinct CDR3 sequences; roughly 25% were counted once. The ten largest clonotypes hold 13% of the sample. The chain is assembled from TRBV12-3 or TRBV12-4 and TRBJ2-7, with the D gene call left open. Sequences were derived from cultured PBMCs, sampled from culture after CMV antigen stimulation. The TCR sequence derives from a human donor in good health (CMV status not recorded). Some clones in this sample may be carry-over from other donors' samples. Here is the DNA: TGTGCCAGCAGTCTAAACCACGGATCCTACGAGCAGTACTTC. Its protein reads: CASSLNHGSYEQYF.